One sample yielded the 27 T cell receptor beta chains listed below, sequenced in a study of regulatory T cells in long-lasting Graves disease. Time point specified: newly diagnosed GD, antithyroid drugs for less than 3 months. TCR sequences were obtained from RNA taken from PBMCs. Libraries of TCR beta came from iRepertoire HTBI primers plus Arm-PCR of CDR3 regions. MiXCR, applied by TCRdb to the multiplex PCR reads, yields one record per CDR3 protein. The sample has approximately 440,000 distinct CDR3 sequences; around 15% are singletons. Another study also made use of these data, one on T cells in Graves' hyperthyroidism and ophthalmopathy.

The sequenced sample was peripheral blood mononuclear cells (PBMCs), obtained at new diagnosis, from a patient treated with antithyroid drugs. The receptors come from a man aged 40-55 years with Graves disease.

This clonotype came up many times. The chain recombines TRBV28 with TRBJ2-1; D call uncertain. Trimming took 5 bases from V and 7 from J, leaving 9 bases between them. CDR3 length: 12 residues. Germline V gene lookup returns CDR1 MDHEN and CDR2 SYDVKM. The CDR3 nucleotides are TGTGCCAGCAGTCTAAAGAGGAATGAGCAGTTCTTC. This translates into CASSLKRNEQFF.

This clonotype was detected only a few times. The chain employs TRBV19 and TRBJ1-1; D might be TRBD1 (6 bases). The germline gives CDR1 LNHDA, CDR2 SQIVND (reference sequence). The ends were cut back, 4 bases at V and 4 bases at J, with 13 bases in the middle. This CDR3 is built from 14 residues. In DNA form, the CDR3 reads TGTGCCAGTAGTAGACAGGAGGTGGGCACTGAAGCTTTCTTT. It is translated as CASSRQEVGTEAFF.

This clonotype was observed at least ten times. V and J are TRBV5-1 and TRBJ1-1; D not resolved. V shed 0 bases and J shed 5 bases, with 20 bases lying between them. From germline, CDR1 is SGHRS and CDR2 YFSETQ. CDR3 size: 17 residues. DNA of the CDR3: TGCGCCAGCAGCTTGGCCGTCGGTACCCGGAAGAGGACTGAAGCTTTCTTT. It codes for CASSLAVGTRKRTEAFF.

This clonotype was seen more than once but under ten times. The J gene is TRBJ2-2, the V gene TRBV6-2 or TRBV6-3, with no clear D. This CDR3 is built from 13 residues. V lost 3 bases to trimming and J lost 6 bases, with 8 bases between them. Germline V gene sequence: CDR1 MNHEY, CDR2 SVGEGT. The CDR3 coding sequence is TGTGCCAGCAGTTATCCCCCAGCCGGGGAGCTGTTTTTT. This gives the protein CASSYPPAGELFF.

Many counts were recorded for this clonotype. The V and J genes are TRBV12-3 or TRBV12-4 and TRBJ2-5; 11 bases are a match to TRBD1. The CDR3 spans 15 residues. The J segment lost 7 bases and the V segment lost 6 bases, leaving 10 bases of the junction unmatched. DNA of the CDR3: TGTGCCAGCAGCCGATATACAGGGACAGGGGGGACCCAGTACTTC. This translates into CASSRYTGTGGTQYF.

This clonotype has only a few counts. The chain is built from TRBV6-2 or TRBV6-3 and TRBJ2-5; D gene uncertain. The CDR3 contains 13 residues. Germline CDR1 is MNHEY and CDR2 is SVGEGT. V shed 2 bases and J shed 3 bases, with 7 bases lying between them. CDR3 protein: CASSYDLEETQYF. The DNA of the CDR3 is TGTGCCAGCAGTTACGACTTAGAAGAGACCCAGTACTTC.

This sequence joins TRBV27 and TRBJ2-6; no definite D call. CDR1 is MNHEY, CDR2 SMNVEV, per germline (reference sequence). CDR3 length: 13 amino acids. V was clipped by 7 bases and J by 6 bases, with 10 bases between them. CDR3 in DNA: TGTGCCAGCACCCCGCCGGAGGCCAACGTCCTGACTTTC. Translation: CASTPPEANVLTF.

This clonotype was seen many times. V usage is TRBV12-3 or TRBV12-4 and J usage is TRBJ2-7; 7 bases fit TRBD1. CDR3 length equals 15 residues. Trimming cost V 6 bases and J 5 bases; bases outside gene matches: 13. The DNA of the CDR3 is TGTGCCAGCAGAGGTGACAACAGGGGATTTCACGAGCAGTACTTC. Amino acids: CASRGDNRGFHEQYF.

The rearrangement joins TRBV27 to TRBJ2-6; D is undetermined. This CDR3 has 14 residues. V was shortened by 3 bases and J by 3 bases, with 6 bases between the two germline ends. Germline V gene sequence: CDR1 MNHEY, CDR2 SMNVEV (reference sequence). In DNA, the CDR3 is TGTGCCAGCAGTTTCCGAGTTGGGGCCAACGTCCTGACTTTC. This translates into CASSFRVGANVLTF.

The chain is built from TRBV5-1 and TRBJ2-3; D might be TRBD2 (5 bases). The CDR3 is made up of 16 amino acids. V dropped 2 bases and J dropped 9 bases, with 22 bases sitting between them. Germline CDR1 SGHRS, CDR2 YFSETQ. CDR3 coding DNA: TGCGCCAGCAGCTTCGTAGCGAGCTCCCGATCGGGCACGCAGTATTTT. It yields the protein CASSFVASSRSGTQYF. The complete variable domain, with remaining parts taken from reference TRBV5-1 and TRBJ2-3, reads KAGVTQTPRYLIKTRGQQVTLSCSPISGHRSVSWYQQTPGQGLQFLFEYFSETQRNKGNFPGRFSGRQFSNSRSEMNVSTLELGDSALYLCASSFVASSRSGTQYFGPGTRLTVL.

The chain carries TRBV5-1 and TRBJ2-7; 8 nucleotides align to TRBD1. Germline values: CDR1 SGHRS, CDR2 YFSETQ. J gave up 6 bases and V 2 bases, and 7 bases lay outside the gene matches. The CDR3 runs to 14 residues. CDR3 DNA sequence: TGCGCCAGCAGCTTCGGACAGGGAGGCGGCGAGCAGTACTTC. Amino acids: CASSFGQGGGEQYF.

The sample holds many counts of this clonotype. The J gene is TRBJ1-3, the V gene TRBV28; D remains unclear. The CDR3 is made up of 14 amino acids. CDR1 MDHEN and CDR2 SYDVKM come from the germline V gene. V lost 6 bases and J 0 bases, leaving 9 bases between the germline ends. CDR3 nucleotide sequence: TGTGCCAGCAGCCTCGAAAGCTCTGGAAACACCATATATTTT. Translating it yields CASSLESSGNTIYF.

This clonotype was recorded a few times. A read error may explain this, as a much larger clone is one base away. CDR3 protein: CVTRIGSETQYF. The DNA of the CDR3 is TGTGTGACCCGGATAGGGTCGGAGACCCAGTACTTC. V gene TRBV28 combines with J gene TRBJ2-1, with D unclear. Judging by the DNA end, TRBJ2-5 fits better; the J call may be wrong. Germline CDR1 reads MDHEN; CDR2 reads SYDVKM. The CDR3 totals 12 residues.

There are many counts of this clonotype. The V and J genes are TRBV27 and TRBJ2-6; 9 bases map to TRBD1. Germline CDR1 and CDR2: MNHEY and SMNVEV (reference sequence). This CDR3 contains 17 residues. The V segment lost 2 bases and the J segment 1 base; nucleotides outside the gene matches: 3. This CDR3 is CASSLVGQGSGANVLTF. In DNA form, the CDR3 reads TGTGCCAGCAGTTTAGTGGGACAGGGATCTGGGGCCAACGTCCTGACTTTC.

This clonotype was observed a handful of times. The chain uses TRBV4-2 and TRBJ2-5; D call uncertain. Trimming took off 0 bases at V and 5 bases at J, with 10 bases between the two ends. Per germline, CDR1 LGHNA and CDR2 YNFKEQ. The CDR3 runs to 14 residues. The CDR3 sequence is CASSQDLSSETQYF. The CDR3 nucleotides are TGTGCCAGCAGCCAAGACCTATCTTCGGAGACCCAGTACTTC.

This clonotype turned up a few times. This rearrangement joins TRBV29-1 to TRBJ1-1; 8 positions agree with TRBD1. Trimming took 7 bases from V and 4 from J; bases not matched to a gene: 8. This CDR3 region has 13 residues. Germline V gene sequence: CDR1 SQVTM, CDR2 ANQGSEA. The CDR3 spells CSALTGVGTEAFF. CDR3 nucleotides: TGCAGCGCCTTGACAGGGGTCGGCACTGAAGCTTTCTTT.

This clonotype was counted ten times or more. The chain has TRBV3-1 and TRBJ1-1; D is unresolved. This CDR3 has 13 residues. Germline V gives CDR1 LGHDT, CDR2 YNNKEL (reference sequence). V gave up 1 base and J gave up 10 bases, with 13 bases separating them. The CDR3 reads CASSQVSSSPAFF. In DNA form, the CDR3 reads TGTGCCAGCAGCCAAGTCTCGTCTAGTCCAGCTTTCTTT.

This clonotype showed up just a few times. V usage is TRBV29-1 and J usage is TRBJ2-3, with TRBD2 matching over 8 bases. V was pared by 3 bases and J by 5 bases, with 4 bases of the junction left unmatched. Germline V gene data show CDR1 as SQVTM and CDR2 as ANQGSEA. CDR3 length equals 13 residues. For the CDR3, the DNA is TGCAGCGTTGAGAAGCGGGAGAGAGATACGCAGTATTTT. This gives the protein CSVEKRERDTQYF.

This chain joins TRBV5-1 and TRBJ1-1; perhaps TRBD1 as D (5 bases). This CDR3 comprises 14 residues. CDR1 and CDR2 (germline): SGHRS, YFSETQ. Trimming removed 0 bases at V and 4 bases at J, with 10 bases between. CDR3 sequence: CASSLEGAATEAFF. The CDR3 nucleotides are TGCGCCAGCAGCTTGGAAGGGGCGGCCACTGAAGCTTTCTTT.

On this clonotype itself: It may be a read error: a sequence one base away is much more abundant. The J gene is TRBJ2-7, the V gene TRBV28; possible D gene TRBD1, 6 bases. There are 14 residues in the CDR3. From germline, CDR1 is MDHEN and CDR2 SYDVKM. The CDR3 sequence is CASRTQGLTYGQYF. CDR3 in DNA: TGTGCCAGCAGGACACAGGGCCTAACCTACGGGCAGTACTTC.

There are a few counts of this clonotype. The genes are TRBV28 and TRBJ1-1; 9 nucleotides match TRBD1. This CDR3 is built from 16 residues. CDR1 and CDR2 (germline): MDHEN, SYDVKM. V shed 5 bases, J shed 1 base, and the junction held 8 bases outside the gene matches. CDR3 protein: CASSIGTGRQNTEAFF. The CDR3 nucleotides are TGTGCCAGCAGTATTGGGACAGGGCGACAGAACACTGAAGCTTTCTTT.

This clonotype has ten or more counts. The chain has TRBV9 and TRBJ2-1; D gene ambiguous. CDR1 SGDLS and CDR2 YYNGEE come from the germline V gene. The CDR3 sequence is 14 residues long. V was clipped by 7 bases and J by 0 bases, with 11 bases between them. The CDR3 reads CASFRESSYNEQFF. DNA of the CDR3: TGTGCCAGCTTCAGAGAGAGCTCCTACAATGAGCAGTTCTTC.

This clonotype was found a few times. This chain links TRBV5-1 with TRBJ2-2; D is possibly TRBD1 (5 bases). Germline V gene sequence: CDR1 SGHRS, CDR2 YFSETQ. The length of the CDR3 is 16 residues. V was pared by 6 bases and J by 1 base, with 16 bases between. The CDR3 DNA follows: TGCGCCAGCAACCCACAGGAATTTTTGAACACCGGGGAGCTGTTTTTT. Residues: CASNPQEFLNTGELFF.

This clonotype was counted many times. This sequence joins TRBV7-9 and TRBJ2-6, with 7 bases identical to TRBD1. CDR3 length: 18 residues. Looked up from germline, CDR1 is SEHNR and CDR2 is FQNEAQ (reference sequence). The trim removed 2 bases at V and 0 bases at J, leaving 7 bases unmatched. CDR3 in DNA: TGTGCCAGCAGCTTAAGAGGACAGGTCTTCTCTGGGGCCAACGTCCTGACTTTC. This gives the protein CASSLRGQVFSGANVLTF.

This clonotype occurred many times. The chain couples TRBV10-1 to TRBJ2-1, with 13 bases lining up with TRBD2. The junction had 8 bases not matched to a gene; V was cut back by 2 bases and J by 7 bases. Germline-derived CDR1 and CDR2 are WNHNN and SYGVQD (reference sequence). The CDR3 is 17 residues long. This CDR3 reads CASSEATTSGRRNEQFF. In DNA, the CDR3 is TGCGCCAGCAGTGAGGCCACGACTAGCGGGAGGAGGAATGAGCAGTTCTTC.

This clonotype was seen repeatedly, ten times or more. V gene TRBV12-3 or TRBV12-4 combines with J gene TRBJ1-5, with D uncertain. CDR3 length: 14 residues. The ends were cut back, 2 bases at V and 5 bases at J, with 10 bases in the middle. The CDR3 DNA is TGTGCCAGCAGTTTAAGACGTAGGTATCAGCCCCAGCATTTT. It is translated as CASSLRRRYQPQHF.

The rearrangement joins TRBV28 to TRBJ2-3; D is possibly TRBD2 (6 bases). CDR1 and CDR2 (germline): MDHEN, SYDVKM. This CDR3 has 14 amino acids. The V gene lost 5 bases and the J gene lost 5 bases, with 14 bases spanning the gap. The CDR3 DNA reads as TGTGCCAGCAGTAGCGGCGGGATTATAGATACGCAGTATTTT. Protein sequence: CASSSGGIIDTQYF.